Shown below are 2 T cell receptor beta chains from a single sample sequenced in a study of early T cells in non-severe SARS-CoV-2 infection. TCRdb reprocessed the 5' RACE reads via MiXCR and lists one record per CDR3 protein. The table has about 67,000 distinct CDR3 sequences, 11% seen once. Input material: whole blood. The receptor source for this set is an adult who was a healthcare worker with PCR-confirmed SARS-CoV-2 infection or an uninfected control (not recorded which).

This clonotype was seen just once. One base away lies a much larger clone, so this may be a sequencing read error. V gene TRBV29-1 combines with J gene TRBJ1-3; the D is unclear. The CDR3 spans 14 residues. Germline V lookup: CDR1 SQVTM, CDR2 ANQGSEA. The CDR3 DNA follows: TGCAGCGTCGCAGCTGGGTACTCTGGAAACGCCATATATTTT. Residues: CSVAAGYSGNAIYF.

Comments on this clonotype: This could be a read error, since a much larger clone is one nucleotide away. J is TRBJ2-1 and V is TRBV19; 7 bases agree with TRBD2. The DNA matches TRBJ2-7 better at its end, which makes the J call doubtful. The germline V gene encodes CDR1 LNHDA and CDR2 SQIVND (reference sequence). CDR3 size: 16 residues. Here the CDR3 reads CASSIGRGRIYNEQYF. CDR3 in DNA: TGTGCCAGTAGTATAGGGCGCGGGAGAATCTACAATGAGCAGTACTTC.